This entry lists 21 T cell receptor beta chains sequenced from one sample in a study of CD8+ T cells in alopecia areata. Isolated RNA was reverse transcribed into cDNA used as the sequencing template. Produced via immunoSEQ multiplex PCR; TCRdb's table is partial and in-frame only. In total the sample includes about 120,000 clones, none of them seen once. Sequencing was performed on lesional skin. These receptors originate from a C3H/HeJ mouse with alopecia areata. The strain's MHC type: H2-k.

This clone was counted only a few times. These gene names are mouse names. The sequence runs out 4 residues before the end of the CDR3; the remainder is reconstructed from the germline J gene. The J gene is TRBJ2-5, the V gene TRBV13-3; the D gene is possibly TRBD2 (6 bases). Germline values: CDR1 NNHDY, CDR2 SYVADS. The CDR3 is made up of 14 amino acids. The CDR3 is CASSDAGTKDTQYF. CDR3 bases read: TGTGCCAGCAGTGATGCTGGGACTAAAGAC.

Comments on this clone: Mouse gene names and germline throughout. With the read ending 4 residues before the CDR3 end, the germline J gene is used to fill in that end. This rearrangement joins TRBV31 to TRBJ2-7, with TRBD2 identical over 12 bases. Germline V gives CDR1 GKSSPN, CDR2 SITVG. The CDR3 is 15 amino acids. The covered CDR3 bases are TGTGCCTGGAGTATCTCGACTGGGGGGGCTTAT. Its translation: CAWSISTGGAY. The whole CDR3 region reads CAWSISTGGAYEQYF.

This clone came up a few times. The gene names given are mouse names. The sequenced CDR3 bases are TGTGCCAGCAGCCCAGGGCACACA. Encoded protein: CASSPGHT. The entire CDR3 protein reads CASSPGHTEVFF. The chain joins TRBV19 to TRBJ1-1, with D possibly being TRBD1 (5 bases). Read coverage stops 4 residues before the CDR3 terminus; the germline J gene supplies the remainder. Per germline, CDR1 FNHDT and CDR2 SITEND (reference sequence). Between the trimmed V and J ends, which lost 5 bases and 3 bases, there was a span of 8 bases. The CDR3 runs 12 residues.

This clone occurred a few times. Germline and genes: mouse. The read halts 4 residues ahead of the CDR3 end, with the missing end drawn from the germline J gene. The chain recombines TRBV14 with TRBJ1-4; 7 nucleotides line up with TRBD1. With 5 bases clipped from V and 5 bases from J, the junction kept 9 bases outside the gene matches. The CDR3 spans 15 residues. Per germline, CDR1 SGHDT and CDR2 FRDEAV. The CDR3 reads CASSPGQTPNERLFF. The CDR3 bases that were read are TGTGCCAGCAGCCCGGGACAGACTCCTAACGAA.

This clone has more than one count but fewer than ten. The listed genes are named as in mouse. Read sequence stops 4 residues before the CDR3 end, and the germline J gene provides the missing end. The gene calls are TRBV13-1 and TRBJ2-5; the D gene is possibly TRBD1 (5 bases). V was clipped by 2 bases and J by 0 bases, with 7 bases between them. Germline V gene data show CDR1 as NSHNY and CDR2 as SYGAGN. This CDR3 is 14 amino acids long. CDR3 amino acids: CASSDDRNQDTQYF. CDR3 DNA, as far as it was read: TGTGCCAGCAGTGACGACAGAAACCAAGAC.

A remark on this clone: Gene labels here are mouse ones. The read comes to an end 4 residues before the CDR3 does, leaving the germline J gene to fill in the end. This chain links TRBV13-3 with TRBJ2-1; 10 nucleotides agree with TRBD2. With V trimmed by 4 bases and J by 5 bases, 6 bases remained unmatched. The CDR3 is 15 amino acids. Germline CDR1 NNHDY, CDR2 SYVADS. CDR3 protein: CASSFDWGVDAEQFF. The CDR3 DNA, read in part, is TGTGCCAGCAGTTTTGACTGGGGGGTGGATGCT.

The table lists this clone with a few counts. Any gene name here is a mouse gene name. The observed sequence ends 4 residues before the CDR3 terminus, with the missing tail filled in from the germline J gene. The genes are TRBV13-3 and TRBJ2-7; 7 bases are shared with TRBD2. Trimming removed 4 bases from V and 1 base from J; junction bases left unmatched: 5. The germline V gene has CDR1 NNHDY and CDR2 SYVADS. This CDR3 has 14 amino acids. This chain's CDR3 is CASSFTGVSYEQYF. The CDR3 bases that were read are TGTGCCAGCAGTTTTACTGGGGTATCCTAT.

This clone turned up a few times. Gene names and germline match the mouse. The CDR3 end is not reached by the read, which stops 4 residues before it; the germline J gene fills it in. The V call is TRBV1, the J call TRBJ2-2; 9 positions match TRBD2. Germline CDR1 is NSQYPW and CDR2 is LRSPGD (reference sequence). The CDR3 has 17 amino acids. V shed 0 bases, J shed 3 bases, and the junction held 5 bases outside the gene matches. Incomplete CDR3 DNA: TGCACCTGCAGTGCAGAAAACTGGGGGGTGGACACCGGG. This gives the protein CTCSAENWGVDTG. The complete CDR3 reads CTCSAENWGVDTGQLYF.

About this clone: Gene and germline names: mouse. The DNA ends 4 residues before the CDR3 does, and the rest of the CDR3 is filled in from the germline J gene. The chain uses TRBV13-3 and TRBJ1-1, with TRBD1 matching over 7 bases. Germline trimming cut 4 bases from V and 3 bases from J; bases unmatched to any gene: 9. Germline V gives CDR1 NNHDY, CDR2 SYVADS. The length of the CDR3 is 15 residues. The covered CDR3 bases are TGTGCCAGCAGTCTACGAGACAGGGCGGACACA. Residues: CASSLRDRADT. The full CDR3 is CASSLRDRADTEVFF.

This clone was detected only a few times. Genes and germline come from the mouse. The CDR3 end lies 4 residues beyond the end of the read and is filled in from the germline J gene. The chain links TRBV1 to TRBJ2-1; 9 bases are shared with TRBD2. Germline CDR1 is NSQYPW and CDR2 is LRSPGD (reference sequence). Trimming cost V 1 base and J 1 base; bases outside gene matches: 5. This CDR3 contains 17 residues. The chain's CDR3 is CTCSAVGTGTNYAEQFF. The part of the CDR3 DNA that was read is TGCACCTGCAGTGCAGTGGGGACTGGGACAAACTATGCT. Full variable domain (outside the CDR3, taken from reference TRBV1 and TRBJ2-1): VTLLEQNPRWRLVPRGQAVNLRCILKNSQYPWMSWYQQDLQKQLQWLFTLRSPGDKEVKSLPGADYLATRVTDTELRLQVANMSQGRTLYCTCSAVGTGTNYAEQFFGPGTRLTVL.

Regarding this clone: Gene names follow the mouse nomenclature. CDR3 DNA, as far as it was read: TGTGCCAGCAGTGGGGGACTGGGGGGGAGGAATGCAGAA. It specifies CASSGGLGGRNAE. The CDR3 reads in full as CASSGGLGGRNAETLYF. J is TRBJ2-3 and V is TRBV13-3; the match to TRBD2 covers 13 bases. The read comes to an end 4 residues before the CDR3 does, leaving the germline J gene to fill in the end. Germline V gives CDR1 NNHDY, CDR2 SYVADS. V shed 3 bases, J shed 2 bases, and the junction held 6 bases outside the gene matches. The CDR3 has 17 amino acids.

There are a few counts of this clone. Gene names and germline match the mouse. The read ends 4 residues early relative to the CDR3; the germline J gene fills the gap. The chain couples TRBV19 to TRBJ1-2, with D uncertain. Deletions cut 4 bases from V and 3 bases from J, with 7 bases between. Germline CDR1 is FNHDT and CDR2 is SITEND (reference sequence). This CDR3 region has 12 residues. The CDR3 sequence: CASSRRDSDYTF. The CDR3 DNA, read in part, is TGTGCCAGCAGTCGTAGGGACTCC.

With respect to this clone: Genes and germline come from the mouse. The read ends 4 residues shy of where the CDR3 ends; the end is completed using the germline J gene. J is TRBJ1-1 and V is TRBV13-1; 7 nucleotides agree with TRBD1. Germline values: CDR1 NSHNY, CDR2 SYGAGN. Trimming cost V 2 bases and J 0 bases; bases outside gene matches: 7. The CDR3 is 16 residues long. CDR3 DNA (partial): TGTGCCAGCAGTGACCATGCCGGGACAGCAAACACA. It codes for CASSDHAGTANT. The whole CDR3 is CASSDHAGTANTEVFF.

This clone was seen only a few times. Gene and germline names: mouse. The read terminates 4 residues before the CDR3 end, so the remaining end is supplied by the germline J gene. The rearrangement links TRBV13-3 to TRBJ1-2, with a tentative D call TRBD1 (5 bases). This CDR3 is built from 15 residues. The V and J ends lost 3 bases and 0 bases respectively, with 12 bases between them. The germline V gene encodes CDR1 NNHDY and CDR2 SYVADS. CDR3 DNA, as far as it was read: TGTGCCAGCAGTGTTGGGGGGACCTCAAACTCC. It codes for CASSVGGTSNS. The full CDR3 is CASSVGGTSNSDYTF.

This clone was found a few times. Mouse names are used for the genes. The CDR3 end is not reached by the read, which stops 4 residues before it; the germline J gene fills it in. The gene calls are TRBV13-3 and TRBJ2-7; 11 bases match TRBD2. Germline values: CDR1 NNHDY, CDR2 SYVADS. The CDR3 totals 17 residues. The CDR3 bases that were read are TGTGCCAGCAGTCCTGGGGGGAAGCGGGACTGGGGGTAT. Residues: CASSPGGKRDWGY. The full CDR3 protein reads CASSPGGKRDWGYEQYF.

Points on this clone: A mismatch at residue 11 separates the TCRdb protein from the translated DNA, so the protein presented here was translated from the DNA. Mouse names are used for the genes. The sequenced fragment ends 3 residues before the CDR3 boundary, so the rest is inferred from the germline J gene. The chain recombines TRBV31 with TRBJ1-3, with TRBD1 as a possible D gene (6 bases). The germline V and J ends were trimmed by 1 base and 1 base, with 8 bases remaining between them. The CDR3 consists of 14 residues. Germline V gene lookup returns CDR1 GKSSPN and CDR2 SITVG. The CDR3 loop is CAWSRGGSGNTLYF. The sequenced part of the CDR3 DNA is TGTGCCTGGAGTCGGGGGGGCTCTGGAAATACG.

Remarks on this clone: Germline and genes here are mouse. The CDR3 end is not reached by the read, which stops 4 residues before it; the germline J gene fills it in. The chain employs TRBV1 and TRBJ2-7; 11 nucleotides align to TRBD2. Germline CDR1 reads NSQYPW; CDR2 reads LRSPGD (reference sequence). The CDR3 covers 17 residues. With 0 bases clipped from V and 0 bases from J, the junction kept 4 bases outside the gene matches. CDR3 DNA (partial): TGCACCTGCAGTGCAGACCCCGGGACTGGGGGCTCCTAT. It specifies CTCSADPGTGGSY. The complete CDR3 protein is CTCSADPGTGGSYEQYF. The full variable domain, completed using reference TRBV1 and TRBJ2-7, is VTLLEQNPRWRLVPRGQAVNLRCILKNSQYPWMSWYQQDLQKQLQWLFTLRSPGDKEVKSLPGADYLATRVTDTELRLQVANMSQGRTLYCTCSADPGTGGSYEQYFGPGTRLTVL.

This clone was counted ten times or more. Gene names refer to mouse genes. CDR3 bases read: TGTGCCAGCAGTGATTCGGCAGGGCGAGAC. Translation gives CASSDSAGRD. The entire CDR3 protein is CASSDSAGRDTQYF. The chain links TRBV13-3 to TRBJ2-5; weak D call: TRBD1 (5 bases). The observed sequence ends 4 residues before the CDR3 terminus, with the missing tail filled in from the germline J gene. Germline V gene data show CDR1 as NNHDY and CDR2 as SYVADS. CDR3 length equals 14 residues.

With respect to this clone: The gene names given are mouse names. The read ends 4 residues before the CDR3 terminus; that terminus is restored from the germline J gene. This sequence joins TRBV13-1 and TRBJ2-4, with TRBD1 matching 8 bases. CDR1 is NSHNY, CDR2 SYGAGN, per germline. CDR3 length: 13 amino acids. Here the CDR3 reads CASNDRGKNTLYF. The CDR3 bases that were read are TGTGCCAGCAATGACAGGGGTAAAAAC.

Concerning this clone itself: The gene names here belong to mouse. The read terminates 4 residues before the CDR3 end, so the remaining end is supplied by the germline J gene. The chain couples TRBV13-1 to TRBJ2-7; weak D call: TRBD1 (5 bases). V was cut by 6 bases and J by 0 bases, with 7 bases left in between. The germline CDR1 and CDR2 sequences are NSHNY and SYGAGN. The CDR3 sequence is 12 residues long. CDR3 amino acids: CASKDTSYEQYF. Partial CDR3 DNA: TGTGCCAGCAAGGACACCTCCTAT.

Regarding this clone: All gene names here are mouse names. Sequencing ends 4 residues short of the CDR3 end; the germline J gene provides the rest. This chain links TRBV17 with TRBJ1-4, with D tentatively TRBD1 (6 bases). Trimming removed 1 base from V and 3 bases from J, with 12 bases in between. The CDR3 sequence is 16 residues long. Germline CDR1 and CDR2: MNHDT and YYDKIL. Partial CDR3 DNA: TGTGCTAGCAGTAGAGGGACCGGGACACCCAACGAA. This translates into CASSRGTGTPNE. The full CDR3 is CASSRGTGTPNERLFF.